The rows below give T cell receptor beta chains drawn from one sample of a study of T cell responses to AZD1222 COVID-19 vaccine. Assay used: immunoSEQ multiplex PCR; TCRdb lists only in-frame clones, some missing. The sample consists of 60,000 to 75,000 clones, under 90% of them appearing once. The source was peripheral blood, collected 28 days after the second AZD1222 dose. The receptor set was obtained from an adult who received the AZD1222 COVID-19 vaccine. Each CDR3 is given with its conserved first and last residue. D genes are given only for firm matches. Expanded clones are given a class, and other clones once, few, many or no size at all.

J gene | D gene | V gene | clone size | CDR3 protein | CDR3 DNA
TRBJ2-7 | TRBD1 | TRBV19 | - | CASSISTGGYYYYYEQYF | TGTGCCAGTAGTATCTCGACAGGGGGCTACTACTACTACTACGAGCAGTACTTC
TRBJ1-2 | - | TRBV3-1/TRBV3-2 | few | CASSQAGPYGYTF | TGTGCCAGCAGCCAAGCCGGGCCATATGGCTACACCTTC
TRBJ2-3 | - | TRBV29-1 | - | CSVYRADTQYF | TGCAGCGTTTACAGGGCAGATACGCAGTATTTT
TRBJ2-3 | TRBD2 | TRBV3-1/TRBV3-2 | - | CASSQGLAGGNTDTQYF | TGTGCCAGCAGCCAAGGACTAGCCGGGGGGAACACAGATACGCAGTATTTT
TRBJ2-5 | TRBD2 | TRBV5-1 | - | CASSFGSGETQYF | TGCGCCAGCAGCTTCGGTAGCGGGGAGACCCAGTACTTC
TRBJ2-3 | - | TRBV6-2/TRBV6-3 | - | CASSPRLGADTQYF | TGTGCCAGCAGCCCTAGACTAGGTGCAGATACGCAGTATTTT
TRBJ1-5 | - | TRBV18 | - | CASSPVQASDQPQHF | TGTGCCAGCTCACCGGTACAGGCCTCGGATCAGCCCCAGCATTTT
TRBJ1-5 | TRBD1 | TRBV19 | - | CASTSGTGSQPQHF | TGTGCCAGTACCTCCGGGACAGGGTCTCAGCCCCAGCATTTT
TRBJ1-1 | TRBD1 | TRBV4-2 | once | CASSRPDRVNTEAFF | TGTGCCAGCAGCCGCCCGGACAGGGTGAACACTGAAGCTTTCTTT
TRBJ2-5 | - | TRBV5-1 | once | CASSSRRGREETQYF | TGCGCCAGCAGCTCGAGACGGGGGCGGGAGGAGACCCAGTACTTC
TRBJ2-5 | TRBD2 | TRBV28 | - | CASSLVWTSGGGETQYF | TGTGCCAGCAGTTTAGTGTGGACTAGCGGGGGGGGTGAGACCCAGTACTTC
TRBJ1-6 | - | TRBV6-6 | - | CASSSDQFLSPLHF | TGTGCCAGCAGTTCCGACCAATTTCTTTCACCCCTCCACTTT
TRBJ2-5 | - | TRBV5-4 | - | CASSLQGAQYF | TGTGCCAGCAGCCTGCAAGGGGCCCAGTACTTC
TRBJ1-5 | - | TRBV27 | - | CASGLGNQPQHF | TGTGCCAGCGGGCTTGGCAATCAGCCCCAGCATTTT
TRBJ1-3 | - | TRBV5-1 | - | CASSSAGGLSGNTIYF | TGCGCCAGCAGCTCGGCGGGGGGTCTCTCTGGAAACACCATATATTTT
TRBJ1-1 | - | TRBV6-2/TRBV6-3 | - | CASSYILGRAGNGGDPGAFF | TGTGCCAGCAGTTACATTTTAGGACGGGCCGGGAACGGTGGGGACCCTGGAGCTTTCTTT
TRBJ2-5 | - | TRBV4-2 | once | CASSQDPGSWEETQYF | TGTGCCAGCAGCCAAGATCCAGGCTCCTGGGAAGAGACCCAGTACTTC
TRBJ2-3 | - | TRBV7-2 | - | CASSLGIGTDTQYF | TGTGCCAGCAGCTTAGGAATAGGCACAGATACGCAGTATTTT
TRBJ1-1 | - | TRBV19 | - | CATGTVNTEAFF | TGTGCCACCGGGACGGTGAACACTGAAGCTTTCTTT
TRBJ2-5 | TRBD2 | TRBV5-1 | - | CASSPGSGVGGETQYF | TGCGCCAGCAGTCCAGGCAGCGGGGTCGGCGGAGAGACCCAGTACTTC
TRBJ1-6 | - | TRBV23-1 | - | CASSQNNITDNSPLHF | TGCGCCAGCAGTCAAAATAACATAACCGATAATTCACCCCTCCACTTT
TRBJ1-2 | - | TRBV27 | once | CASSLGLGYGYTF | TGTGCCAGCAGTTTAGGTTTAGGTTATGGCTACACCTTC
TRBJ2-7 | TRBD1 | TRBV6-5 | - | CASSPGTAGEQYF | TGTGCCAGCAGCCCCGGGACAGCAGGCGAGCAGTACTTC
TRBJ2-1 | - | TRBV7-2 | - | CASSSGRFSGGLDNEQFF | TGTGCCAGCAGCTCCGGGCGATTCTCCGGGGGCCTTGACAATGAGCAGTTCTTC
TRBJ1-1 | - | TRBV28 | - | CASSLGGRMVPEAFF | TGTGCCAGCAGTTTAGGGGGCAGGATGGTCCCTGAAGCTTTCTTT
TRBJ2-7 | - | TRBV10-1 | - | CASSDGNEQYF | TGCGCCAGCAGTGATGGAAACGAGCAGTACTTC
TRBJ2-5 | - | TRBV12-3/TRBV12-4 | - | CASSLGGQETQYF | TGTGCCAGCAGTTTAGGTGGACAAGAGACCCAGTACTTC
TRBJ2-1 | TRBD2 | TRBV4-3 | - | CASSQDGLAGGPYYNEQFF | TGCGCCAGCAGCCAAGATGGGCTAGCGGGGGGCCCTTATTACAATGAGCAGTTCTTC
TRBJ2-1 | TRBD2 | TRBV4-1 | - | CASSQDVLAGGNNEQFF | TGCGCCAGCAGCCAAGATGTCCTAGCGGGGGGAAACAATGAGCAGTTCTTC
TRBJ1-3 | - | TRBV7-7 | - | CASSPGVERENTIYF | TGTGCCAGCAGCCCAGGGGTTGAGCGAGAAAACACCATATATTTT
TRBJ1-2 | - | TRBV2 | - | CASSEGVFDGYTF | TGTGCCAGCAGTGAAGGAGTTTTCGATGGCTACACCTTC
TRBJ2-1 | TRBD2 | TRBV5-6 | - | CASTKLAGGPPGEQFF | TGTGCCAGCACCAAACTAGCGGGGGGACCACCCGGTGAGCAGTTCTTC
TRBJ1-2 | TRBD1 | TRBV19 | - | CASSITPGGGQGHGYTF | TGTGCCAGTAGTATTACCCCCGGGGGGGGACAGGGCCATGGCTACACCTTC
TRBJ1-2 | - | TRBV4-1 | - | CASSLRTSGNYGYTF | TGCGCCAGCAGCCTCCGAACCTCGGGGAACTATGGCTACACCTTC
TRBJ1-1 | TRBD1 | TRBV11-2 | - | CASSADRGRGGTEAFF | TGTGCCAGCAGCGCCGACAGGGGGCGCGGAGGTACTGAAGCTTTCTTT
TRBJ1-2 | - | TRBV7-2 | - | CASSWNREALYGYTF | TGTGCCAGCAGCTGGAACCGGGAGGCCTTATATGGCTACACCTTC
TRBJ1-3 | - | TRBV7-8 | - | CASSLGQAGNTIYF | TGTGCCAGCAGCTTAGGACAAGCAGGAAACACCATATATTTT
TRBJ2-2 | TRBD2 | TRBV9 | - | CASSVIERGRRGTGELFF | TGTGCCAGCAGCGTAATTGAGCGGGGCAGGAGGGGAACCGGGGAGCTGTTTTTT
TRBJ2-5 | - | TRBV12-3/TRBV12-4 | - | CASSWSQLETQYF | TGTGCCAGCAGTTGGAGTCAGTTGGAGACCCAGTACTTC
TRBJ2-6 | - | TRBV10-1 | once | CASSGGSGANVLTF | TGCGCCAGCTCCGGTGGGTCTGGGGCCAACGTCCTGACTTTC
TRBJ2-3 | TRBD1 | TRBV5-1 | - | CASSPLRGFQADTQYF | TGCGCCAGCAGCCCCCTCAGGGGGTTTCAGGCAGATACGCAGTATTTT
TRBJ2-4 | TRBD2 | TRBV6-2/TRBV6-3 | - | CASSYSIPAGGRNIQYF | TGTGCCAGCAGTTACTCGATCCCAGCGGGGGGGAGGAACATTCAGTACTTC
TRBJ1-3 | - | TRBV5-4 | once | CASSLGIGPSGNIIYF | TGTGCCAGCAGCTTGGGTATTGGGCCCTCTGGAAACATCATATATTTT
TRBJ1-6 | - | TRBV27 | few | CASSFFGSRHNSPLHF | TGTGCCAGCAGTTTTTTCGGCAGTCGGCATAATTCACCCCTCCACTTT